This record covers a single T cell receptor (beta chain). Its specificity is not known. These data are taken from a study of blood T cells in healthy people across ages. Study-wide background: About one barcoded beta molecule per two T cells was captured by template switching.

Whole-study findings and limits: Any changes in expanded clonotypes were possibly confounded, as donor CMV status remained unknown.

The CDR3 totals 15 residues. J gave up 7 bases and V 4 bases, and 10 bases lay outside the gene matches. Germline-derived CDR1 and CDR2 are SGHRS and YFSETQ. Combining a sample-barcoded 5' primer with a J-beta primer mix, a second PCR ran for roughly 6 to 12 cycles. MiXCR, applied by TCRdb to the 5' RACE reads, yields one record per CDR3 protein. Of about 1.5 million distinct CDR3 sequences in the sample, roughly 43% are singletons; the top ten hold about 4.1%. This chain links TRBV5-1 with TRBJ2-7, with 11 bases lining up with TRBD2. The source material was blood. The TCR originated in a woman aged 18-35 years in good health. The CDR3 reads CASSHSGGALNEQYF. DNA for the CDR3: TGCGCCAGCAGCCATAGCGGGGGGGCTCTGAATGAGCAGTACTTC.